A selection of T cell receptor beta chains follows, all from one sample in a study of shared T cell receptors in the human thymus. Assay used: immunoSEQ multiplex PCR; TCRdb lists only in-frame clones, some missing. The table has 600,000 to 900,000 clones, approximately 85% seen once. Separately, the same data were catalogued under a study of human thymus T cells.

Sequenced sample: thymocytes. All receptors come from a girl under three years old with a congenital heart defect. Both conserved end residues are part of each CDR3. A D gene is named only where the DNA matches it firmly.

J	V	D	CDR3	DNA
TRBJ2-2	TRBV7-8	NA	CASSLSPGDTGELFF	TGTGCCAGCAGCTTATCCCCGGGGGACACCGGGGAGCTGTTTTTT
TRBJ1-1	TRBV7-6	NA	CASSLGYGGVFSGMNTEAFF	TGTGCCAGCAGCTTAGGGTACGGCGGGGTTTTTTCAGGGATGAACACTGAAGCTTTCTTT
TRBJ2-5	TRBV2	TRBD2	CATSSERRGGRWETQYF	TGTGCCACCAGCAGTGAAAGACGGGGGGGGAGGTGGGAGACCCAGTACTTC
TRBJ2-7	TRBV2	NA	CASQSRHVSSYEQYF	TGTGCCAGCCAGAGTAGACATGTCAGTTCCTACGAGCAGTACTTC
TRBJ1-4	TRBV15	NA	CATRNSRANEKLFF	TGTGCCACCAGAAACTCTCGGGCTAATGAAAAACTGTTTTTT
TRBJ2-3	TRBV4-3	TRBD2	CASSQDLQKLADTDTQYF	TGCGCCAGCAGCCAAGATCTTCAGAAACTAGCGGACACAGATACGCAGTATTTT
TRBJ2-5	TRBV2	TRBD2	CASSDPGGLAGGQRETQYF	TGTGCCAGCAGTGACCCGGGGGGGCTAGCGGGGGGACAAAGGGAGACCCAGTACTTC
TRBJ2-1	TRBV5-8	NA	CASSLGGGGSCNEQFF	TGTGCCAGCAGCTTGGGCGGTGGAGGGTCTTGCAATGAGCAGTTCTTC
TRBJ2-4	TRBV4-2	TRBD1	CATGDRRKNIQYF	TGTGCCACCGGGGACAGAAGAAAAAACATTCAGTACTTC
TRBJ2-7	TRBV6-6	TRBD2	CASSYSRGGYEQYF	TGTGCCAGCAGTTACTCTCGGGGGGGCTACGAGCAGTACTTC
TRBJ2-6	TRBV29-1	TRBD1	CSVGLVGTATLSGANVLTF	TGCAGCGTTGGGTTGGTGGGGACAGCTACCTTGTCTGGGGCCAACGTCCTGACTTTC
TRBJ1-4	TRBV6-5	TRBD1	CASRRTGVRDEKLFF	TGTGCCAGCAGGCGGACAGGGGTACGGGATGAAAAACTGTTTTTT
TRBJ1-1	TRBV19	NA	CATASLRLQGMDTEAFF	TGTGCCACCGCGAGCCTAAGGTTACAGGGTATGGACACTGAAGCTTTCTTT
TRBJ1-2	TRBV5-4	NA	CASSLGWHDYTF	TGTGCCAGCAGCTTGGGGTGGCACGACTACACCTTC
TRBJ2-7	TRBV30	NA	CAWSGYREKTGTVHEQYF	TGTGCCTGGAGTGGGTACCGGGAAAAAACGGGCACGGTCCACGAGCAGTACTTC